The entry below describes one TCR beta chain. This sample is drawn from a study of blood T cell repertoires in COVID-19. Method: immunoSEQ multiplex PCR; TCRdb's copy keeps in-frame clones and lacks some. The profile shows some 38,000 clones, roughly 70% of them singletons. Patients in Seattle were enrolled during active infection, then followed longitudinally. The CDR3 has 14 amino acids. Germline trimming cut 3 bases from V and 7 bases from J; bases unmatched to any gene: 8. The germline CDR1 and CDR2 sequences are MNHEY and SMNVEV (reference sequence). The chain couples TRBV27 to TRBJ1-2; 7 bases fit TRBD1. The clonotype was recovered from a man aged 65-85 years with COVID-19, enrolled during active disease. Sequencing used peripheral blood. Here the CDR3 reads CASSFRTGVGGYTF. DNA for the CDR3: TGTGCCAGCAGTTTCCGGACAGGCGTGGGTGGCTACACCTTC.